Included here is one T cell receptor (beta chain) sequence, with context. The antigen remains unidentified. The primer mix had 60 Vbeta and 13 Jbeta primers. Assay: immunoSEQ multiplex PCR; the TCRdb copy retains only in-frame clones and omits some. The sample's table shows 40,000 to 45,000 clones. The data were obtained in a study of cytomegalovirus exposure and HLA in healthy donors. Study overall: About 85 million unique TCR sequences came from HLA-typed donors in an early release.

J gave up 4 bases and V 3 bases, and 5 bases lay outside the gene matches. There are 14 residues in the CDR3. Germline lookup yields CDR1 SGDLS and CDR2 YYNGEE. Study-wide findings and caveats: In a later analysis, 15,000 to 20,000 TCR beta sequences were associated with HLA alleles at 0.05 false discovery rate. A later analysis by the authors found several of the most significant clusters apparently linked to common viral pathogens.

The specimen was PBMCs. The V and J genes are TRBV9 and TRBJ1-1, with 8 nucleotides matching TRBD1. This clonotype was sampled from a man aged 30-40 years in good health and CMV-seronegative. The CDR3 nucleotides are TGTGCCAGCAGCGGGGGCAGGGGGCCCACTGAAGCTTTCTTT. The encoded protein is CASSGGRGPTEAFF.